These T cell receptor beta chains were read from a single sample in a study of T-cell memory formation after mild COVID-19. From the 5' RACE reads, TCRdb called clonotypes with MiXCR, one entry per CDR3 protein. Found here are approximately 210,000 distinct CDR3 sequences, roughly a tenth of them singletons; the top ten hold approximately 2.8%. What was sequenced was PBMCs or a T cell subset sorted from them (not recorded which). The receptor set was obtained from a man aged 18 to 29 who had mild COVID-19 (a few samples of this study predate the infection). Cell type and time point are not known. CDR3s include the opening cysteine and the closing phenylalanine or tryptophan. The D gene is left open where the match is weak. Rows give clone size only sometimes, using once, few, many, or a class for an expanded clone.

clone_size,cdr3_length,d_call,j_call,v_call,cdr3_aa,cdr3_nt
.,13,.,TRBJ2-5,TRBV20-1,CSAGGGLQETQYF,TGCAGTGCTGGCGGGGGCCTTCAAGAGACCCAGTACTTC
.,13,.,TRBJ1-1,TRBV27,CASSRLGRAEAFF,TGTGCCAGCAGCCGATTGGGGCGGGCTGAAGCTTTCTTT
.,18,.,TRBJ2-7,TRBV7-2,CASSVALDSLVSSYEQYF,TGTGCCAGCAGCGTAGCCCTTGACAGCCTAGTGAGCTCCTACGAGCAGTACTTC
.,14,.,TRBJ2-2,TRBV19,CASSSPGNTGELFF,TGTGCCAGTAGTTCTCCCGGAAACACCGGGGAGCTGTTTTTT
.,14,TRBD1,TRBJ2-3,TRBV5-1,CASSAGGQADTQYF,TGCGCCAGCAGCGCAGGGGGTCAAGCAGATACGCAGTATTTT
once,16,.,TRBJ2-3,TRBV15,CATSPADGRGADTQYF,TGTGCCACCAGCCCGGCGGACGGACGAGGTGCAGATACGCAGTATTTT
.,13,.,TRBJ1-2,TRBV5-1,CASSFVQDRGYTF,TGCGCCAGCAGCTTTGTCCAGGACAGAGGCTACACCTTC
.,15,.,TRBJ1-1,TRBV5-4,CASSPGGAEGTEAFF,TGTGCCAGCAGCCCCGGGGGGGCGGAGGGCACTGAAGCTTTCTTT
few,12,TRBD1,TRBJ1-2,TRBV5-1,CASTLYRGHYTF,TGCGCCAGCACTCTCTACAGGGGACACTACACCTTC
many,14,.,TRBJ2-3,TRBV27,CASSHGGLTDTQYF,TGTGCCAGCAGCCATGGGGGGCTAACAGATACGCAGTATTTT
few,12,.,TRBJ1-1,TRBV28,CASRLFGTEAFF,TGTGCCAGCAGGCTTTTTGGTACTGAAGCTTTCTTT
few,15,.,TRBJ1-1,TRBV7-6,CASSLAGTSNTEAFF,TGTGCCAGCAGCTTAGCGGGGACGTCCAACACTGAAGCTTTCTTT
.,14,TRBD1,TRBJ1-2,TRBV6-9,CASSPTGGADGYTF,TGTGCCAGCAGTCCTACAGGGGGCGCCGATGGCTACACCTTC
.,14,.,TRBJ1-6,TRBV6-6,CASSNAGTNSPLHF,TGTGCCAGCAGTAATGCGGGGACCAATTCACCCCTCCACTTT
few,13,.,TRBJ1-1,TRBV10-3,CAISSQERSEAFF,TGTGCCATCAGTTCGCAGGAGAGATCAGAAGCTTTCTTT
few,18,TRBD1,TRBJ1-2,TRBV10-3,CAISKNPGQGNFDYGYTF,TGTGCCATCAGTAAAAACCCGGGACAGGGCAATTTTGACTATGGCTACACCTTC
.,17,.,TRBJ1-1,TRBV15,CATDTARFGFRNTEAFF,TGTGCCACCGACACTGCCAGATTCGGTTTCAGGAACACTGAAGCTTTCTTT
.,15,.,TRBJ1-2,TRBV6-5,CASSYQPTSFVGYTF,TGTGCCAGCAGTTACCAGCCGACAAGCTTTGTGGGCTACACCTTC
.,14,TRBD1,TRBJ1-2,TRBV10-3,CAIMGQAKDYGYTF,TGTGCCATCATGGGACAGGCGAAGGACTATGGCTACACCTTC
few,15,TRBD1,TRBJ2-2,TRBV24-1,CATSGSRGTTGELFF,TGTGCCACCAGTGGAAGCAGGGGGACCACCGGGGAGCTGTTTTTT
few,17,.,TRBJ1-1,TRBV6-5,CASSYSAARRANTEAFF,TGTGCCAGCAGTTACTCTGCGGCTAGGAGAGCGAACACTGAAGCTTTCTTT
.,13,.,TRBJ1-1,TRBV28,CASSGTPEREAFF,TGTGCCAGCAGTGGGACTCCTGAGAGGGAGGCTTTCTTT
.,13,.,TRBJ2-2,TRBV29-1,CSASSRMTGELFF,TGCAGCGCCTCCTCCCGAATGACCGGGGAGCTGTTTTTT
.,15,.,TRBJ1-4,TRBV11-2,CASSLEWGRGEKLFF,TGTGCCAGCAGCTTAGAGTGGGGGCGCGGGGAAAAACTGTTTTTT
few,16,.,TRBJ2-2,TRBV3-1,CASSLKGFSGAGELFF,TGTGCCAGCAGCCTGAAGGGGTTCTCAGGGGCCGGGGAGCTGTTTTTT
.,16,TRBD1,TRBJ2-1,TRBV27,CASSSIGWDSPNEQFF,TGTGCCAGCAGTTCTATCGGATGGGACAGTCCTAATGAGCAGTTCTTC
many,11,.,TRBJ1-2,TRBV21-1,CASSEADGYTF,TGTGCCAGCAGCGAGGCCGATGGCTACACCTTC
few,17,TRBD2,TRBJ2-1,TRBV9,CASSVAAVAGGVYEQFF,TGTGCCAGCAGCGTAGCAGCGGTAGCGGGGGGGGTCTATGAGCAGTTCTTC
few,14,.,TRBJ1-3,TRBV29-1,CSVELALSGNTIYF,TGCAGCGTTGAACTTGCACTCTCTGGAAACACCATATATTTT
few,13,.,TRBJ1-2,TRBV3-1,CASSQGQGYGYTF,TGTGCCAGCAGCCAAGGGCAGGGATATGGCTACACCTTC
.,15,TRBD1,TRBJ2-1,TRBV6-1,CASRRDRGTYNEQFF,TGTGCCAGCAGGAGAGACAGGGGCACCTACAATGAGCAGTTCTTC
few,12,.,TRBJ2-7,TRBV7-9,CASSLWPHEQYF,TGTGCCAGCAGCTTATGGCCTCACGAGCAGTACTTC
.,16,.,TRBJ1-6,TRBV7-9,CASSRKGSSYNSPLHF,TGTGCCAGCAGCAGGAAGGGGAGCTCCTATAATTCACCCCTCCACTTT
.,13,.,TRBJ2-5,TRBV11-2,CASSPRGTETQYF,TGTGCCAGCAGCCCCCGAGGCACGGAGACCCAGTACTTC
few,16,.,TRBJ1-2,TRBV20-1,CSARGGRTWDLDGYTF,TGCAGTGCCAGGGGAGGCAGGACTTGGGACCTGGATGGCTACACCTTC
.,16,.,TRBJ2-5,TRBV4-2,CASSQAPRWDQETQYF,TGTGCCAGCAGCCAAGCCCCTAGATGGGACCAAGAGACCCAGTACTTC
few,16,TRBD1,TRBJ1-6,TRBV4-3,CASSRTPGQGNSPLHF,TGCGCCAGCAGCCGGACCCCGGGACAGGGGAATTCACCCCTCCACTTT
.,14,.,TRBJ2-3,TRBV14,CASSQVWTTDTQYF,TGTGCCAGCAGCCAAGTTTGGACCACAGATACGCAGTATTTT
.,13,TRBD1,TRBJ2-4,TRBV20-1,CSATGTDINIQYF,TGCAGTGCTACCGGGACAGACATAAACATTCAGTACTTC
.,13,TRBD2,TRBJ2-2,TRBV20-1,CSAPGLAAGELFF,TGCAGTGCGCCGGGACTAGCTGCCGGGGAGCTGTTTTTT
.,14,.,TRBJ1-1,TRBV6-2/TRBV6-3,CASSYSPGDTEAFF,TGTGCCAGCAGTTACTCCCCAGGTGACACTGAAGCTTTCTTT
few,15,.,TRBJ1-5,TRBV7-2,CASSLYAGSNQPQHF,TGTGCCAGCAGCTTATACGCAGGTTCGAATCAGCCCCAGCATTTT
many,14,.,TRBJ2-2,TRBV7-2,CASTPSGDTGELFF,TGTGCCAGCACCCCATCGGGGGACACCGGGGAGCTGTTTTTT
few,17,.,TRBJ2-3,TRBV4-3,CASSLDSGARSTDTQYF,TGCGCCAGCAGCCTAGATTCGGGGGCCCGAAGCACAGATACGCAGTATTTT
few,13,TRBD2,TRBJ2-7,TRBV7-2,CASSFRGEAEQYF,TGTGCCAGCAGCTTCCGGGGGGAGGCCGAGCAGTACTTC
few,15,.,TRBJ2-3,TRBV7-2,CASSSGGVVTDTQYF,TGTGCCAGCAGCTCAGGCGGGGTGGTGACAGATACGCAGTATTTT
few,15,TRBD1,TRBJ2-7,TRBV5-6,CASSLDPGQGHEQYF,TGTGCCAGCAGCTTGGATCCGGGACAGGGCCACGAGCAGTACTTC
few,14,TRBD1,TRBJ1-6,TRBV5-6,CASRQGGQDSPLHF,TGTGCCAGCAGACAGGGGGGTCAAGATTCACCCCTCCACTTT